The source of this T cell receptor beta chain is a study of control samples from healthy donors and cancer patients. Trimming took 3 bases from V and 0 from J, leaving 16 bases between them. Germline-derived CDR1 and CDR2 are LNHDA and SQIVND (reference sequence). CDR3 size: 17 residues. The protocol was immunoSEQ multiplex PCR, while the TCRdb copy is restricted to in-frame clones and leaves out a portion. This sample has roughly 160,000 clones, with about 86% found just once. The sequenced sample consisted of blood. The clonotype originates from a woman aged 25 to 45 in good health. This chain uses TRBV19 with TRBJ2-3, with D possibly matching TRBD2 (6 bases). CDR3 amino acids: CASSMIGGGPSTDTQYF. CDR3 DNA: TGTGCCAGTAGTATGATTGGGGGAGGCCCGAGCACAGATACGCAGTATTTT.